This T cell receptor beta chain was documented in a study of shared clonotypes between healthy human individuals. Study results and caveats: Non-shared clonotypes showed lower generation probabilities than clonotypes common to all four donors. Among donors, sharing of clonotypes was expected to be affected by sequencing depth.

V was clipped by 5 bases and J by 7 bases, with 18 bases between them. Germline V gene sequence: CDR1 MNHEY, CDR2 SVGAGI. There are 15 residues in the CDR3. CD45RO-negative CD8 cells positively selected for CCR7 made up the naive population, which excluded terminally differentiated effector memory CD45RA+ cells. The sorted-subset replicate PCRs were given around 200 ng DNA, which is 27,000 or so T cell genomes. Using immunoSEQ multiplex PCR, the repertoire was profiled, and TCRdb retains in-frame clones only, with some absent. The table shows hundreds of thousands of clones, with approximately 97% occurring only once. Notes on this clone: Its target is unknown.

Sequenced: naive CD8+ T cells sorted from blood. The TCR was taken from a young man in good health. V and J are TRBV6-5 and TRBJ1-5, with D tentatively TRBD1 (6 bases). CDR3 nucleotide sequence: TGTGCCAGCAGTCTTTACAGGGCGCGGGACCAGCCCCAGCATTTT. It yields the protein CASSLYRARDQPQHF.